This entry is about one T cell receptor beta chain. Study processing details: Nucleated cell number was recorded as an estimate derived from reference gene primer amplification. Only in-frame clones appear in the TCRdb table, and some are missing; sequencing was by immunoSEQ multiplex PCR. V, J and clone size are those of that table, while D and trimming were read from the DNA. The table has around 53,000 clones, around nine tenths seen once. These data belong to a study of blood T cell repertoires in COVID-19. For the study at large: Donors in the United States, Italy and Spain gave samples during acute or convalescent COVID-19. From T cells, B-cell-depleted T cells, or PBMCs came the material, which was cDNA or gDNA.

Germline assignment: CDR1 MNHEY and CDR2 SMNVEV (reference sequence). Trimming took off 5 bases at V and 7 bases at J, with 18 bases between the two ends. This CDR3 is built from 14 residues. The receptor was derived from a man over 45 with acute or convalescent COVID-19. Sequences were obtained from peripheral blood. The rearrangement joins TRBV27 to TRBJ2-7, with TRBD2 as a possible D gene (6 bases). For the CDR3, the DNA is TGTGCCAGCAGTCTAAGAGGAGGGCTGGGTGAGCAGTACTTC. It specifies CASSLRGGLGEQYF.